The T cell receptor (beta chain) described here comes from a study of blood T cells in healthy people across ages. A second PCR of about 7 to 12 cycles used a sample-barcoded 5' primer and a J-beta primer mix. Each CDR3 protein gets one entry after TCRdb re-called the 5' RACE reads with MiXCR. The profile covers some 1,800,000 distinct CDR3 sequences, with around 42% appearing a single time and roughly 23% taken by the ten largest. This receptor was obtained from a human donor in good health. The source material was blood.

The chain's CDR3 is CSARQDRVVETQYF. In nucleotides, the CDR3 is TGCAGTGCAAGGCAGGACAGGGTCGTTGAGACCCAGTACTTC. The rearrangement links TRBV20-1 to TRBJ2-5, with 8 positions matching TRBD1. Unmatched junction bases numbered 11, after V lost 6 bases and J lost 5 bases. Germline values: CDR1 DFQATT, CDR2 SNEGSKA (reference sequence). The CDR3 covers 14 residues.